The rows below give T cell receptor beta chains drawn from one sample of a study of beta chain features in type 1 diabetes. Repertoires were generated with immunoSEQ multiplex PCR, while TCRdb's copy carries only in-frame clones and drops some. The table lists over 700,000 clones, about a sixth of them singletons, with about 0.02% in the top ten. The sequencing sample was made of naive CD4+ T cells from blood. Receptors were obtained from a woman aged 18-30 years in good health. The CDR3 runs from the conserved cysteine through the conserved F or W. A D gene is named only where the DNA matches it firmly. Size is omitted from some rows. Given values are once, few, many or a class for expanded clones.

v_gene: TRBV5-1; abundance: NA; d_gene: TRBD2; j_gene: TRBJ2-3; CDR3aa: CASSSKTSALGTDTQYF; CDR3nt: TGCGCCAGCAGCTCTAAGACTAGCGCCCTCGGCACAGATACGCAGTATTTT
v_gene: TRBV7-2; abundance: few; d_gene: TRBD1; j_gene: TRBJ2-6; CDR3aa: CASTSDRGYSGANVLTF; CDR3nt: TGTGCCAGCACATCAGACAGGGGCTACTCTGGGGCCAACGTCCTGACTTTC
v_gene: TRBV19; abundance: few; d_gene: NA; j_gene: TRBJ2-4; CDR3aa: CASRTQESKNIQYF; CDR3nt: TGTGCCAGTAGGACACAGGAATCCAAAAACATTCAGTACTTC
v_gene: TRBV11-1; abundance: few; d_gene: NA; j_gene: TRBJ2-3; CDR3aa: CASSLGLDTQYF; CDR3nt: TGTGCCAGCAGCTTAGGCCTTGATACGCAGTATTTT
v_gene: TRBV19; abundance: NA; d_gene: TRBD1; j_gene: TRBJ2-2; CDR3aa: CASRNRGLNTGELFF; CDR3nt: TGTGCCAGTAGGAATAGGGGGCTGAACACCGGGGAGCTGTTTTTT
v_gene: TRBV7-6; abundance: few; d_gene: NA; j_gene: TRBJ2-3; CDR3aa: CASSQAHGDTQYF; CDR3nt: TGTGCCAGCAGCCAGGCACATGGGGATACGCAGTATTTT
v_gene: TRBV25-1; abundance: few; d_gene: NA; j_gene: TRBJ2-1; CDR3aa: CASSEGLGVSYNEQFF; CDR3nt: TGTGCCAGCAGTGAAGGGCTCGGAGTCTCCTACAATGAGCAGTTCTTC
v_gene: TRBV28; abundance: NA; d_gene: NA; j_gene: TRBJ2-7; CDR3aa: CASSLGVNYEQYF; CDR3nt: TGTGCCAGCAGTTTGGGGGTCAACTACGAGCAGTACTTC
v_gene: TRBV21-1; abundance: NA; d_gene: NA; j_gene: TRBJ1-1; CDR3aa: CASSKRVLTNTEAFF; CDR3nt: TGTGCCAGCAGCAAAAGGGTGCTGACGAACACTGAAGCTTTCTTT
v_gene: TRBV29-1; abundance: few; d_gene: TRBD1; j_gene: TRBJ2-7; CDR3aa: CSVKPGQGAAYEQYF; CDR3nt: TGCAGCGTTAAACCGGGACAGGGGGCGGCATACGAGCAGTACTTC
v_gene: TRBV15; abundance: NA; d_gene: NA; j_gene: TRBJ2-7; CDR3aa: CATSRDGRAGRTEQYF; CDR3nt: TGTGCCACCAGCAGAGACGGGCGGGCGGGGCGAACCGAGCAGTACTTC
v_gene: TRBV6-5; abundance: NA; d_gene: NA; j_gene: TRBJ2-1; CDR3aa: CASSYGRLYNEQFF; CDR3nt: TGTGCCAGCAGTTACGGCAGGCTATACAATGAGCAGTTCTTC
v_gene: TRBV6-6; abundance: NA; d_gene: NA; j_gene: TRBJ1-5; CDR3aa: CASPDSVSNQPQHF; CDR3nt: TGTGCCAGCCCGGACAGTGTTAGCAATCAGCCCCAGCATTTT
v_gene: TRBV4-3; abundance: few; d_gene: TRBD2; j_gene: TRBJ2-7; CDR3aa: CASSPRAGESSYEQYF; CDR3nt: TGCGCCAGCAGCCCTCGAGCGGGGGAAAGTTCCTACGAGCAGTACTTC
v_gene: TRBV7-2; abundance: NA; d_gene: NA; j_gene: TRBJ1-5; CDR3aa: CASSPGTSQPQHF; CDR3nt: TGTGCCAGCAGCCCAGGGACTTCTCAGCCCCAGCATTTT
v_gene: TRBV28; abundance: NA; d_gene: TRBD2; j_gene: TRBJ2-1; CDR3aa: CASSLLAGVEEFF; CDR3nt: TGTGCCAGCAGTTTATTAGCGGGAGTGGAGGAGTTCTTC
v_gene: TRBV25-1; abundance: NA; d_gene: NA; j_gene: TRBJ2-5; CDR3aa: CASSDFSSFQETQYF; CDR3nt: TGTGCCAGCAGTGATTTTTCGAGTTTCCAAGAGACCCAGTACTTC
v_gene: TRBV19; abundance: few; d_gene: TRBD2; j_gene: TRBJ2-7; CDR3aa: CASSLWLAGAREQYF; CDR3nt: TGTGCCAGTAGTCTGTGGCTAGCGGGAGCGAGGGAGCAGTACTTC
v_gene: TRBV18; abundance: NA; d_gene: TRBD1; j_gene: TRBJ2-7; CDR3aa: CASSGQGISEQYF; CDR3nt: TGTGCCAGCTCCGGACAGGGGATTTCCGAGCAGTACTTC
v_gene: TRBV21-1; abundance: few; d_gene: NA; j_gene: TRBJ2-3; CDR3aa: CAPILGLAGITDTQYF; CDR3nt: TGTGCCCCGATATTGGGTTTAGCGGGAATCACAGATACGCAGTATTTT
v_gene: TRBV2; abundance: few; d_gene: NA; j_gene: TRBJ2-5; CDR3aa: CASEERAQYF; CDR3nt: TGTGCCAGCGAAGAGAGGGCCCAGTACTTC
v_gene: TRBV20-1; abundance: few; d_gene: NA; j_gene: TRBJ1-2; CDR3aa: CSASGGAGYTF; CDR3nt: TGCAGTGCTAGCGGAGGGGCAGGCTACACCTTC
v_gene: TRBV7-9; abundance: few; d_gene: NA; j_gene: TRBJ1-3; CDR3aa: CASSPQQQGAGGNTIYF; CDR3nt: TGTGCCAGCAGCCCGCAACAACAGGGAGCCGGTGGAAACACCATATATTTT
v_gene: TRBV4-1; abundance: NA; d_gene: TRBD1; j_gene: TRBJ1-1; CDR3aa: CASSHVDRVRTEAFF; CDR3nt: TGCGCCAGCAGTCACGTAGACAGGGTAAGGACTGAAGCTTTCTTT
v_gene: TRBV2; abundance: NA; d_gene: TRBD1; j_gene: TRBJ2-3; CDR3aa: CASSPGTGYTDTQYF; CDR3nt: TGTGCCAGCAGTCCCGGGACAGGGTATACAGATACGCAGTATTTT
v_gene: TRBV9; abundance: few; d_gene: TRBD2; j_gene: TRBJ2-1; CDR3aa: CASSVGATSGYNEQFF; CDR3nt: TGTGCCAGCAGCGTAGGTGCGACTAGCGGGTACAATGAGCAGTTCTTC
v_gene: TRBV6-5; abundance: NA; d_gene: TRBD2; j_gene: TRBJ2-5; CDR3aa: CASSSFSGRRQETQYF; CDR3nt: TGTGCCAGCAGTTCCTTTAGCGGGAGGAGGCAAGAGACCCAGTACTTC
v_gene: TRBV6-1; abundance: NA; d_gene: TRBD1; j_gene: TRBJ2-7; CDR3aa: CASRRGQGNYEQYF; CDR3nt: TGTGCCAGCCGAAGGGGACAGGGGAACTACGAGCAGTACTTC
v_gene: TRBV11-1; abundance: NA; d_gene: NA; j_gene: TRBJ2-5; CDR3aa: CASSSFPGSQETQYF; CDR3nt: TGTGCCAGCAGCTCGTTCCCCGGGTCACAAGAGACCCAGTACTTC
v_gene: TRBV29-1; abundance: NA; d_gene: NA; j_gene: TRBJ2-5; CDR3aa: CSVGDGQETQYF; CDR3nt: TGCAGCGTTGGGGACGGCCAAGAGACCCAGTACTTC
v_gene: TRBV28; abundance: NA; d_gene: TRBD1; j_gene: TRBJ2-1; CDR3aa: CASRRTGSNEQFF; CDR3nt: TGTGCCAGCAGAAGGACAGGTTCCAATGAGCAGTTCTTC
v_gene: TRBV4-3; abundance: few; d_gene: TRBD2; j_gene: TRBJ2-2; CDR3aa: CASSLAPRLAGTGELFF; CDR3nt: TGCGCCAGCAGCCTCGCTCCCCGACTAGCGGGGACCGGGGAGCTGTTTTTT
v_gene: TRBV19; abundance: few; d_gene: TRBD1; j_gene: TRBJ2-7; CDR3aa: CASSMAGGYEQYF; CDR3nt: TGTGCCAGTAGTATGGCAGGGGGCTACGAGCAGTACTTC
v_gene: TRBV7-2; abundance: few; d_gene: TRBD2; j_gene: TRBJ2-3; CDR3aa: CASSFGLAGVDTQYF; CDR3nt: TGTGCCAGCAGCTTTGGACTAGCGGGAGTAGATACGCAGTATTTT
v_gene: TRBV14; abundance: NA; d_gene: TRBD2; j_gene: TRBJ2-1; CDR3aa: CASSQISYFGTSGIAEQFF; CDR3nt: TGTGCCAGCAGCCAAATCAGCTATTTCGGGACTAGCGGGATAGCTGAACAGTTCTTC
v_gene: TRBV25-1; abundance: NA; d_gene: TRBD2; j_gene: TRBJ2-1; CDR3aa: CATGREQFYNEQFF; CDR3nt: TGTGCCACGGGGCGGGAGCAATTTTACAATGAGCAGTTCTTC
v_gene: TRBV29-1; abundance: few; d_gene: TRBD2; j_gene: TRBJ2-3; CDR3aa: CSVSRVAGADTQYF; CDR3nt: TGCAGCGTCTCTCGCGTGGCGGGAGCAGATACGCAGTATTTT
v_gene: TRBV28; abundance: NA; d_gene: TRBD1; j_gene: TRBJ1-1; CDR3aa: CASTANPRTGNATGEAFF; CDR3nt: TGTGCCAGCACCGCAAACCCCCGGACAGGGAATGCGACGGGTGAAGCTTTCTTT
v_gene: TRBV7-2; abundance: NA; d_gene: NA; j_gene: TRBJ1-4; CDR3aa: CASSSSSVRNEKLFF; CDR3nt: TGTGCCAGCTCGTCCAGCTCGGTCAGGAATGAAAAACTGTTTTTT
v_gene: TRBV29-1; abundance: few; d_gene: TRBD2; j_gene: TRBJ2-7; CDR3aa: CSVSGLAGGYEQYF; CDR3nt: TGCAGCGTTTCGGGACTAGCGGGGGGATACGAGCAGTACTTC
v_gene: TRBV5-1; abundance: NA; d_gene: NA; j_gene: TRBJ2-2; CDR3aa: CASSLVAPGRTGELFF; CDR3nt: TGCGCCAGCAGCTTGGTGGCCCCAGGGCGAACCGGGGAGCTGTTTTTT
v_gene: TRBV7-2; abundance: NA; d_gene: TRBD1; j_gene: TRBJ1-5; CDR3aa: CASSRRTGDRNQPQHF; CDR3nt: TGTGCCAGCAGCAGGCGGACAGGGGATCGCAATCAGCCCCAGCATTTT
v_gene: TRBV2; abundance: NA; d_gene: TRBD1; j_gene: TRBJ2-1; CDR3aa: CASSDRGFRDNEQFF; CDR3nt: TGTGCCAGCAGTGACAGGGGGTTCCGTGACAATGAGCAGTTCTTC
v_gene: TRBV15; abundance: few; d_gene: TRBD1; j_gene: TRBJ2-1; CDR3aa: CATSWDRDQGIF; CDR3nt: TGTGCCACCAGCTGGGACAGGGACCAAGGGATCTTC
v_gene: TRBV6-4; abundance: NA; d_gene: TRBD1; j_gene: TRBJ1-2; CDR3aa: CASSNRGINYTF; CDR3nt: TGTGCCAGCAGTAACAGGGGGATCAACTACACCTTC
v_gene: TRBV6-1; abundance: NA; d_gene: NA; j_gene: TRBJ1-5; CDR3aa: CASSEWGGRGNQPQHF; CDR3nt: TGTGCCAGCAGTGAATGGGGTGGACGTGGCAATCAGCCCCAGCATTTT
v_gene: TRBV7-3; abundance: NA; d_gene: NA; j_gene: TRBJ2-2; CDR3aa: CASSIPGAGTGELFF; CDR3nt: TGTGCCAGCAGCATACCCGGGGCCGGTACCGGGGAGCTGTTTTTT
v_gene: TRBV28; abundance: NA; d_gene: TRBD2; j_gene: TRBJ2-5; CDR3aa: CASRQTGTSGRGTQYF; CDR3nt: TGTGCCAGCAGACAGACAGGGACTAGCGGGAGGGGGACCCAGTACTTC
v_gene: TRBV7-2; abundance: few; d_gene: NA; j_gene: TRBJ1-1; CDR3aa: CASSPTLNTEAFF; CDR3nt: TGTGCCAGCAGCCCGACTTTAAACACTGAAGCTTTCTTT
v_gene: TRBV27; abundance: few; d_gene: NA; j_gene: TRBJ2-3; CDR3aa: CASSSLTADTQYF; CDR3nt: TGTGCCAGCAGTTCCCTGACAGCAGATACGCAGTATTTT
v_gene: TRBV19; abundance: NA; d_gene: NA; j_gene: TRBJ1-2; CDR3aa: CASTPWGAGYGYTF; CDR3nt: TGTGCCAGTACCCCATGGGGCGCTGGCTATGGCTACACCTTC
v_gene: TRBV4-3; abundance: few; d_gene: TRBD1; j_gene: TRBJ2-7; CDR3aa: CASSRHGQGNGDEQYF; CDR3nt: TGCGCCAGCAGCCGACACGGACAGGGGAATGGTGACGAGCAGTACTTC
v_gene: TRBV7-9; abundance: NA; d_gene: NA; j_gene: TRBJ1-5; CDR3aa: CASSSDYLNQPQHF; CDR3nt: TGTGCCAGCAGCTCCGATTACCTGAATCAGCCCCAGCATTTT
v_gene: TRBV4-3; abundance: NA; d_gene: NA; j_gene: TRBJ2-5; CDR3aa: CASSQDRGLASKTQYF; CDR3nt: TGCGCCAGCAGCCAAGATCGGGGGCTAGCCTCGAAGACCCAGTACTTC
v_gene: TRBV18; abundance: few; d_gene: NA; j_gene: TRBJ1-5; CDR3aa: CASSLTEGQPQHF; CDR3nt: TGTGCCAGCTCACTTACAGAGGGGCAGCCCCAGCATTTT
v_gene: TRBV18; abundance: few; d_gene: NA; j_gene: TRBJ1-5; CDR3aa: CASSPPGTAHQPQHF; CDR3nt: TGTGCCAGCTCACCACCGGGCACGGCCCATCAGCCCCAGCATTTT
v_gene: TRBV6-5; abundance: few; d_gene: NA; j_gene: TRBJ1-1; CDR3aa: CASSERRGVTEAFF; CDR3nt: TGTGCCAGCAGTGAACGGAGGGGAGTCACTGAAGCTTTCTTT
v_gene: TRBV7-2; abundance: few; d_gene: NA; j_gene: TRBJ1-1; CDR3aa: CASSFWSEAFF; CDR3nt: TGTGCCAGCAGCTTTTGGTCTGAAGCTTTCTTT
v_gene: TRBV9; abundance: few; d_gene: TRBD2; j_gene: TRBJ2-2; CDR3aa: CASSRGGYTGELFF; CDR3nt: TGTGCCAGCAGCCGCGGGGGATACACCGGGGAGCTGTTTTTT
v_gene: TRBV7-9; abundance: few; d_gene: NA; j_gene: TRBJ1-2; CDR3aa: CASSLGSPSPRLGYTF; CDR3nt: TGTGCCAGCAGCTTAGGGTCCCCCTCCCCCCGTTTGGGCTACACCTTC